Listed here are 7 T cell receptor beta chains from one sample, sequenced in a study of neurological immune-mediated disorders. Via MiXCR, TCRdb re-called the 5' RACE reads, giving one row per CDR3 protein. The sample shows about 66,000 distinct CDR3 sequences, roughly 4.4% of them seen only once. Sequencing was done on a sample of PBMCs. The receptors derive from a woman aged 70-85 years with multiple sclerosis.

In its sample, this clonotype was seen many times. This chain links TRBV12-3 or TRBV12-4 with TRBJ2-5, with D maybe TRBD1 (7 bases). The CDR3 is 15 amino acids. The V gene lost 4 bases and the J gene lost 4 bases, with 16 bases spanning the gap. The CDR3 sequence: CASSSRQGGGETQYF. Written as DNA, the CDR3 is TGTGCCAGCAGTTCAAGACAGGGAGGAGGAGAGACCCAGTACTTC.

There are a few counts of this clonotype. V and J are TRBV5-1 and TRBJ1-3; no clear D gene. The CDR3 sequence is 14 residues long. Germline lookup yields CDR1 SGHRS and CDR2 YFSETQ. The germline V and J ends were trimmed by 4 bases and 1 base, with 9 bases remaining between them. The CDR3 protein is CASSPGGSGNTIYF. The CDR3 DNA reads TGCGCCAGCAGCCCTGGTGGGTCTGGAAACACCATATATTTT.

At least ten counts were recorded for this clonotype. V and J are TRBV5-6 and TRBJ1-1, with 8 bases lining up with TRBD1. The CDR3 runs to 16 residues. The germline V gene has CDR1 SGHDT and CDR2 YYEEEE. The V gene end was trimmed by 4 bases and the J gene end by 4 bases; junction bases not matched to a gene: 12. This CDR3 reads CASSQMRRGLGTEAFF. As DNA, the CDR3 is TGTGCCAGCAGCCAGATGCGCAGGGGGCTGGGCACTGAAGCTTTCTTT.

Points on this clonotype: This could be a read error, since a much larger clone is one nucleotide away. The chain employs TRBV12-3 or TRBV12-4 and TRBJ1-1, with D perhaps matching TRBD1 (5 bases). The CDR3 consists of 14 residues. The CDR3 spells CANSLGLQSAEAFF. CDR3 sequence (DNA): TGTGCCAACAGTTTGGGGCTTCAGTCGGCTGAAGCTTTCTTT.

This clonotype was detected a few times. The chain joins TRBV27 to TRBJ1-2; perhaps TRBD1 as D (6 bases). Trimming pared 7 bases from V and 8 bases from J, leaving 14 bases between. Germline-derived CDR1 and CDR2 are MNHEY and SMNVEV (reference sequence). The CDR3 extends over 12 amino acids. The CDR3 reads CASKDGGNGYTF. CDR3 bases: TGTGCCAGCAAAGACGGGGGCAACGGCTACACCTTC.

This clonotype has at least ten counts. The chain couples TRBV5-1 to TRBJ1-3, with D unresolved. Germline V lookup: CDR1 SGHRS, CDR2 YFSETQ. The CDR3 length is 17 residues. V gave up 1 base and J gave up 0 bases, with 14 bases separating them. The CDR3 loop is CASSLLPSRDSGNTIYF. The DNA for the CDR3 is TGCGCCAGCAGCTTGCTCCCCTCCCGTGACTCTGGAAACACCATATATTTT.

In its sample, this clonotype was seen many times. The chain carries TRBV5-1 and TRBJ2-2; TRBD2 is a possible D gene (5 bases). This CDR3 has 15 amino acids. CDR1 and CDR2 (germline): SGHRS, YFSETQ. V lost 4 bases and J 0 bases, leaving 10 bases between the germline ends. CDR3 residues: CASSIAGTNTGELFF. DNA for the CDR3: TGCGCCAGCAGCATTGCCGGGACGAACACCGGGGAGCTGTTTTTT.